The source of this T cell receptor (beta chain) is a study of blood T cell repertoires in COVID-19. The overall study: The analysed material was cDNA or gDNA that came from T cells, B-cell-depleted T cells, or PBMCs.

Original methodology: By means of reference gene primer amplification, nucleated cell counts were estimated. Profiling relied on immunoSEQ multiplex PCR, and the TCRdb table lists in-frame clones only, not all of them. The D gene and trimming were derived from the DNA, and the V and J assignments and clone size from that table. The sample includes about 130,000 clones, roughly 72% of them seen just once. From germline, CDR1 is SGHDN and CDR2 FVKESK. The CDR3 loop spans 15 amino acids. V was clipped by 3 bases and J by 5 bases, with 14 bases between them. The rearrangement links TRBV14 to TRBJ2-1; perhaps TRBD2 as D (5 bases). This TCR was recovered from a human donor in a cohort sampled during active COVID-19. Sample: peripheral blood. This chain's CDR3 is CASSHPQRYDNEQFF. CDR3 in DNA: TGTGCCAGCAGCCATCCCCAGCGGTATGACAATGAGCAGTTCTTC.